Listed below are T cell receptor beta chains from one sample, sequenced in a study of T-cell memory formation after mild COVID-19. Each CDR3 protein gets one entry after TCRdb re-called the 5' RACE reads with MiXCR. In the table there are about 360,000 distinct CDR3 sequences, 10% to 15% of which are singletons. The sample consisted of PBMCs or a T cell subset sorted from them (not recorded which). All receptors come from a man younger than 35 who had mild COVID-19 (a few samples of this study predate the infection). Cell type and time point are not known. Each CDR3 is given with its conserved first and last residue.

J gene: TRBJ1-2; V gene: TRBV3-1; CDR3 protein: CASSLGDGYFYGYTF
J gene: TRBJ1-1; V gene: TRBV4-1; CDR3 protein: CASSANLNTEAFF
J gene: TRBJ2-3; V gene: TRBV12-3/TRBV12-4; CDR3 protein: CASSVTGGGTDTQYF
J gene: TRBJ2-1; V gene: TRBV19; CDR3 protein: CASSWDGGQYNEQFF
J gene: TRBJ2-3; V gene: TRBV7-8; CDR3 protein: CASSFGSDTQYF
J gene: TRBJ1-1; V gene: TRBV25-1; CDR3 protein: CASSDLGTEAFF
J gene: TRBJ1-1; V gene: TRBV12-3/TRBV12-4; CDR3 protein: CASSETRVGAEAFF
J gene: TRBJ1-1; V gene: TRBV29-1; CDR3 protein: CSVGGREMNTEAFF
J gene: TRBJ1-2; V gene: TRBV6-2/TRBV6-3; CDR3 protein: CASSDESTGNYGYTF
J gene: TRBJ2-7; V gene: TRBV7-2; CDR3 protein: CASSVTGGVSYEQYF
J gene: TRBJ1-5; V gene: TRBV4-3; CDR3 protein: CASSQDLGTQPQHF
J gene: TRBJ1-4; V gene: TRBV29-1; CDR3 protein: CSVTGTGNEKLFF
J gene: TRBJ2-1; V gene: TRBV6-2/TRBV6-3; CDR3 protein: CASSRLAGGGNEQFF
J gene: TRBJ1-1; V gene: TRBV7-8; CDR3 protein: CASSHSRGVTEAFF
J gene: TRBJ2-5; V gene: TRBV5-1; CDR3 protein: CASSPGTGESETQYF
J gene: TRBJ1-1; V gene: TRBV11-2; CDR3 protein: CASSPWTAEAFF
J gene: TRBJ2-7; V gene: TRBV20-1; CDR3 protein: CSADRQGEIYEQYF
J gene: TRBJ2-2; V gene: TRBV5-1; CDR3 protein: CASRETGQGTGELFF
J gene: TRBJ1-2; V gene: TRBV29-1; CDR3 protein: CSVAFDGTGYGYTF
J gene: TRBJ2-1; V gene: TRBV4-3; CDR3 protein: CASSQEGQGGGEQFF
J gene: TRBJ1-6; V gene: TRBV6-5; CDR3 protein: CASSYDLHRGQSPLHF
J gene: TRBJ1-1; V gene: TRBV27; CDR3 protein: CASSPSRRDKNTEAFF
J gene: TRBJ1-2; V gene: TRBV20-1; CDR3 protein: CSAFLTGVNYGYTF
J gene: TRBJ2-1; V gene: TRBV11-2; CDR3 protein: CASSPLKGNNEQFF
J gene: TRBJ2-5; V gene: TRBV7-2; CDR3 protein: CASSFPTSGVETQYF
J gene: TRBJ2-2; V gene: TRBV10-3; CDR3 protein: CATRSRDRGSTGELFF
J gene: TRBJ2-3; V gene: TRBV19; CDR3 protein: CASSPTQGGADTQYF
J gene: TRBJ2-2; V gene: TRBV7-2; CDR3 protein: CASSSTGGLAGELFF
J gene: TRBJ2-4; V gene: TRBV28; CDR3 protein: CASSSSGQGHIQYF
J gene: TRBJ2-3; V gene: TRBV7-9; CDR3 protein: CASSLPRSGEDTQYF
J gene: TRBJ2-5; V gene: TRBV10-3; CDR3 protein: CAISDSGGKETQYF
J gene: TRBJ1-1; V gene: TRBV2; CDR3 protein: CAGGVGGDVAFF
J gene: TRBJ2-7; V gene: TRBV20-1; CDR3 protein: CSATGQGIEQYF
J gene: TRBJ1-5; V gene: TRBV7-2; CDR3 protein: CASSFGGAQPQHF
J gene: TRBJ2-1; V gene: TRBV3-1; CDR3 protein: CASRPTSGRHNEQFF
J gene: TRBJ2-7; V gene: TRBV7-9; CDR3 protein: CALGPISYEQYF